This T cell receptor beta chain was sequenced during a study of shared clonotypes between healthy human individuals. Libraries were prepared by immunoSEQ multiplex PCR; TCRdb keeps only in-frame clonotypes and omits some of them. The sample comprises about 560,000 clones, roughly 79% of which are singletons, and more than 10% rests with the top ten. The V and J ends lost 6 bases and 4 bases, in that order; junction bases with no gene match: 8. The CDR3 contains 14 residues. Per germline, CDR1 SGHTA and CDR2 FQGTGA. The sequence derives from a woman between 40 and 55 years old in good health. Some clones in this sample may be carry-over from other donors' samples. The chain combines TRBV7-3 with TRBJ1-2; 7 bases fit TRBD1. Material: PBMCs. CDR3 nucleotides: TGTGCCAGCAGTCGAACCCGGGACAGCTATGGCTACACCTTC. Encoded protein: CASSRTRDSYGYTF.